This is a list of T cell receptor beta chains from one sample in a study of shared clonotypes between healthy human individuals. Only in-frame clones appear in the TCRdb table, and some are missing; sequencing was by immunoSEQ multiplex PCR. This sample carries about 2.4 million clones, approximately 93% of them seen once, and the ten largest clones take 0.36%. The sequencing sample was made of naive CD4+ T cells from PBMCs. The origin of the receptors is a man between 18 and 35 years old in good health. Some clones in this sample may be carry-over from other donors' samples. The CDR3 runs from the conserved cysteine through the conserved F or W. The order of the fields is D gene, V gene, clone size, J gene, CDR3 protein, CDR3 DNA. A D gene is named only where the DNA matches it firmly. Size is stated for part of the rows, as once, few or many counts, or as a class when the clone is expanded.

TRBD2	TRBV7-2	-	TRBJ2-1	CASSNVRLAGNEQFF	TGTGCCAGCAGCAACGTCCGACTAGCGGGAAATGAGCAGTTCTTC
TRBD1	TRBV6-5	-	TRBJ1-6	CASSYLGQGGNSPLHF	TGTGCCAGCAGTTACCTCGGACAGGGAGGCAATTCACCCCTCCACTTT
TRBD2	TRBV5-1	-	TRBJ2-7	CASSPLLTAGVTYEQYF	TGCGCCAGCAGCCCATTGTTGACGGCGGGGGTCACTTACGAGCAGTACTTC
TRBD1	TRBV2	-	TRBJ1-4	CASSGQGIYEKLFF	TGTGCCAGCAGTGGACAGGGGATATATGAAAAACTGTTTTTT
-	TRBV7-2	once	TRBJ2-1	CASSLARTDEQFF	TGTGCCAGCAGCTTAGCGAGGACTGACGAGCAGTTCTTC
TRBD2	TRBV10-3	once	TRBJ2-1	CAISGLAGGPSNEQFF	TGTGCCATCAGTGGGTTAGCGGGAGGGCCAAGCAATGAGCAGTTCTTC
-	TRBV5-1	-	TRBJ2-2	CASRLAENTGELFF	TGCGCCAGCAGATTAGCGGAGAACACCGGGGAGCTGTTTTTT
TRBD2	TRBV11-3	-	TRBJ2-1	CASSLAGGRINEQFF	TGTGCCAGCAGCTTAGCCGGCGGGAGGATCAATGAGCAGTTCTTC
TRBD1	TRBV28	-	TRBJ1-1	CASRRTGASNTEAFF	TGTGCCAGCAGACGTACAGGGGCTTCGAACACTGAAGCTTTCTTT
TRBD1	TRBV10-2	-	TRBJ2-7	CASSGTGGGEQYF	TGCGCCAGCAGTGGGACAGGGGGAGGCGAGCAGTACTTC
-	TRBV19	-	TRBJ2-7	CASSLTEVSYEQYF	TGTGCCAGTAGTCTAACAGAGGTCTCCTACGAGCAGTACTTC
-	TRBV28	-	TRBJ1-2	CASRAWGATSANYGYTF	TGTGCCAGCAGAGCTTGGGGGGCGACAAGCGCTAACTATGGCTACACCTTC
TRBD1	TRBV9	-	TRBJ1-5	CASSPGQHLNQPQHF	TGTGCCAGCAGCCCGGGACAGCACCTCAATCAGCCCCAGCATTTT
-	TRBV7-9	-	TRBJ2-4	CASSSTGSGRNIQYF	TGTGCCAGCAGCTCGACCGGGAGTGGGAGAAACATTCAGTACTTC
-	TRBV7-2	-	TRBJ1-5	CASSLLGRGRGPQHF	TGTGCCAGCAGCTTACTCGGACGGGGTAGAGGGCCCCAGCATTTT
-	TRBV27	-	TRBJ2-7	CASSRETPYEQYF	TGTGCCAGCAGCCGGGAGACCCCCTACGAGCAGTACTTC
TRBD1	TRBV19	-	TRBJ1-1	CASRGDRGEAFF	TGTGCCAGTAGGGGGGACAGGGGAGAAGCTTTCTTT
TRBD1	TRBV5-1	-	TRBJ1-2	CASSLAGGYGYTF	TGCGCCAGCAGCTTGGCAGGGGGTTATGGCTACACCTTC
-	TRBV5-1	-	TRBJ2-1	CASSLGLTNNEQFF	TGCGCCAGCAGCTTGGGGTTAACTAACAATGAGCAGTTCTTC
-	TRBV7-3	-	TRBJ2-3	CASSLTKRDTQYF	TGTGCCAGCAGCTTAACGAAGCGCGATACGCAGTATTTT
TRBD1	TRBV19	once	TRBJ1-4	CASSHGGTGRRNEKLFF	TGTGCCAGTAGTCACGGGGGGACAGGTCGCCGTAATGAAAAACTGTTTTTT
TRBD2	TRBV27	-	TRBJ2-3	CASSSRTSGSQAQYF	TGTGCCAGCAGTTCACGGACTAGCGGGAGCCAAGCGCAGTATTTT
TRBD1	TRBV28	-	TRBJ1-4	CASSQGTGGLDEKLFF	TGTGCCAGCAGTCAAGGGACAGGGGGGCTTGATGAAAAACTGTTTTTT
TRBD1	TRBV29-1	-	TRBJ1-1	CSVVVRGLKVGTEAFF	TGCAGCGTTGTAGTCAGGGGGCTCAAGGTAGGGACTGAAGCTTTCTTT
-	TRBV9	-	TRBJ2-4	CASSPQPRAGPLAKNIQYF	TGTGCCAGCAGCCCCCAACCACGCGCGGGACCACTAGCCAAAAACATTCAGTACTTC
-	TRBV5-8	-	TRBJ2-5	CASSSSQGRRETQYF	TGTGCCAGCAGTTCTAGCCAGGGCAGGCGGGAGACCCAGTACTTC
-	TRBV5-1	-	TRBJ2-7	CASSLGGTTPTYEQYF	TGCGCCAGCAGCTTGGGGGGGACAACCCCAACCTACGAGCAGTACTTC
-	TRBV7-2	-	TRBJ1-5	CASSLAGGNQPQHF	TGTGCCAGCAGCTTAGCAGGTGGCAATCAGCCCCAGCATTTT
-	TRBV5-1	-	TRBJ1-1	CASRSLGRGNTEAFF	TGCGCCAGCCGCTCCCTGGGCAGGGGAAACACTGAAGCTTTCTTT
-	TRBV11-2	once	TRBJ2-1	CASSLRSDSSYNEQFF	TGTGCCAGCAGCTTACGCTCGGACTCCTCCTACAATGAGCAGTTCTTC
-	TRBV7-8	-	TRBJ2-1	CASSTGLSSYNEQFF	TGTGCCAGCAGCACTGGACTGAGCTCCTACAATGAGCAGTTCTTC
-	TRBV5-1	-	TRBJ2-3	CASSLASGTPLGGPDTQYF	TGCGCCAGCAGCTTGGCATCCGGGACACCCTTGGGGGGCCCAGATACGCAGTATTTT
-	TRBV10-2	-	TRBJ1-1	CATLYRENTEAFF	TGCGCCACCCTTTACAGGGAGAACACTGAAGCTTTCTTT
-	TRBV7-3	-	TRBJ2-2	CASSLGRVANTGELFF	TGTGCCAGCAGCCTTGGGCGGGTCGCGAACACCGGGGAGCTGTTTTTT
TRBD2	TRBV5-1	once	TRBJ2-5	CASSLGGLAGHQETQYF	TGCGCCAGCAGCTTGGGGGGACTAGCGGGCCACCAAGAGACCCAGTACTTC
TRBD2	TRBV7-2	once	TRBJ2-7	CASSLGLAGTYEQYF	TGTGCCAGCAGCCTGGGACTAGCGGGGACATACGAGCAGTACTTC
-	TRBV28	-	TRBJ2-2	CASSLNGPGGTGELFF	TGTGCCAGCAGTTTGAACGGACCCGGAGGGACCGGGGAGCTGTTTTTT
-	TRBV9	-	TRBJ2-4	CASSENSRVKNIQYF	TGTGCCAGCAGCGAAAATAGCAGGGTCAAAAACATTCAGTACTTC
-	TRBV10-3	-	TRBJ1-3	CAISERGSSGNTIYF	TGTGCCATCAGTGAAAGGGGGAGCTCTGGAAACACCATATATTTT
-	TRBV28	-	TRBJ1-5	CASTFRDIFNQPQHF	TGTGCCAGCACTTTCCGGGACATATTCAATCAGCCCCAGCATTTT
-	TRBV7-8	-	TRBJ2-2	CASSLFPGELFF	TGTGCCAGCAGCTTATTCCCCGGGGAGCTGTTTTTT
-	TRBV30	-	TRBJ1-3	CAWSGTFPGSTIYF	TGTGCCTGGAGTGGGACATTTCCCGGAAGCACCATATATTTT